Sequencing of this T cell receptor (beta chain) was carried out in a study of cytomegalovirus exposure and HLA in healthy donors. Findings of the study overall: Most subjects had HLA-A and HLA-B alleles reportedly predicted accurately by TCR beta sequences. The authors listed 164 TCR beta chains as cytomegalovirus-associated. Upon later analysis, TCR association rates were observed to vary by HLA locus, being highest for DRB1 and lowest for HLA-C.

Remarks on this clone: Its antigen remains unknown. Its ends do not fully match the called genes, so a read error is possible.

PCR involved 60 Vbeta and 13 Jbeta primers. Profiled with immunoSEQ multiplex PCR; TCRdb holds only in-frame clones, not every one. The repertoire holds about 140,000 clones, with 68% as singletons. The CDR3 length is 16 residues. Germline V CDR1 and CDR2: SGHTA, FQGTGA. The genes are TRBV7-3 and TRBJ2-5; 7 bases align to TRBD2. Sample: PBMCs. This TCR was sampled from a man younger than 40 in good health and CMV-seropositive. CDR3 protein: CASSRGDLGYQGTQYF. The CDR3 bases are TGTGCCAGCAGCCGGGGGGACCTGGGGTACCAAGGGACCCAGTACTTC. Together with reference TRBV7-3 and TRBJ2-5, the CDR3 gives the full variable domain: GAGVSQTPSNKVTEKGKYVELRCDPISGHTALYWYRQSLGQGPEFLIYFQGTGAADDSGLPNDRFFAVRPEGSVSTLKIQRTERGDSAVYLCASSRGDLGYQGTQYFGPGTRLLVL.